Reported below is one TCR beta chain. The antigen remains undetermined. As the method of synthesis, 5'RACE template switching with UMIs yielded TCR beta cDNA. After re-calling the 5' RACE reads, TCRdb lists one entry per CDR3 protein, DNA absent. The listing contains about 170,000 distinct CDR3 sequences. The data derive from a study of T cells expressing NK-cell markers. Germline CDR1 and CDR2: ENHRY and SYGVKD. The CDR3 runs to 16 residues. Study-wide points: These same clonotypes (in a handful of donors) also led the CD3+CD56-NKG2C+ fraction. Expanded NKG2C+ T cell clones had unclear HCMV specificity.

The chain is built from TRBV10-3 and TRBJ2-1; TCRdb's D call of TRBD2 is untestable without DNA. This TCR was recovered from a man aged 18-70 years in good health. Sequenced sample: blood T cells: a sorted CD56 or NKG2C T cell subset, CD4+ or CD8+ T cells, or bulk PBMC T cells (not recorded which). CDR3 loop: CAISDPTSGVYNEQFF.